Described below is a single T cell receptor (beta chain) sequence and its context. Method: immunoSEQ multiplex PCR; TCRdb's copy keeps in-frame clones and lacks some. Among some 400,000 clones listed, just under 95% were seen once. The CDR3 runs 13 residues. Germline assignment: CDR1 SQVTM and CDR2 ANQGSEA. The V segment lost 7 bases and the J segment 3 bases; nucleotides outside the gene matches: 9. The entry originates in a study of shared T cell receptors in the human thymus. This chain links TRBV29-1 with TRBJ2-7; 7 bases fit TRBD1. This receptor was taken from a human donor. Source material: thymocytes. CDR3 coding DNA: TGCAGCGCCACACAGGGGAGAGGCTACGAGCAGTACTTC. Amino acids: CSATQGRGYEQYF.